A selection of T cell receptor beta chains follows, all from one sample in a study of T cell repertoires in cytomegalovirus infection. TCRdb reprocessed the reads with MiXCR, giving one entry per CDR3 protein. In the table there are a few hundred thousand distinct CDR3 sequences, about 42% of which are singletons. No antigen has been assigned to these receptors. Sequenced material: cultured PBMCs, taken from culture after CMV antigen stimulation. Source of these receptors: a human donor in good health (CMV status not recorded). Some clones in this sample may be carry-over from other donors' samples. The CDR3 runs from the conserved cysteine through the conserved F or W. A D gene is named only where the DNA matches it firmly. Only some rows state a clone size, as once, few, many or a class for expanded clones.

j_call clone_size d_call v_call cdr3_nt cdr3_aa
TRBJ2-1 many . TRBV12-3/TRBV12-4 TGTGCCAGCAGCTTAGGGGGGAGCTACAATGAGCAGTTCTTC CASSLGGSYNEQFF
TRBJ1-6 few . TRBV7-6 TGTGCCATCCCGAGGCACCGAGCGGATAATTCACCCCTCCACTTT CAIPRHRADNSPLHF
TRBJ2-1 few . TRBV7-2 TGTGCCAGCAGCTTATACCTTTTGGAAACCAAGCAGTTCTTC CASSLYLLETKQFF
TRBJ1-1 . . TRBV6-2/TRBV6-3 TGTGCCACTCGGACGGCCTCGGAAGCTTTCTTT CATRTASEAFF
TRBJ1-2 . . TRBV7-9 TGTGCCAGCAGCTTCCCGGACGGGTACTATGGCTACACCTTC CASSFPDGYYGYTF
TRBJ1-1 . . TRBV5-4 TGTGCCAGCAGCGGGGGCTACAACACTGAAGCTTTCTTT CASSGGYNTEAFF
TRBJ1-1 . . TRBV28 TGTGCCAGCAGAAGCCCACAGGGTAGCACTGAAGCTTTCTTT CASRSPQGSTEAFF
TRBJ1-1 few . TRBV5-4 TGTGCCAGCAGCTTCGCAGGGGCGTCAAACACTGAAGCTTTCTTT CASSFAGASNTEAFF
TRBJ1-3 . . TRBV6-5 TGTGCCAGCAGTTACGGGGGTCCAGGAAACACCATATATTTT CASSYGGPGNTIYF
TRBJ2-6 . . TRBV20-1 TGCAGTGCAACCGAGGGGTCTGGGGCCAACGTCCTGACTTTC CSATEGSGANVLTF
TRBJ2-1 . TRBD2 TRBV19 TGTGCCAGTACCTCAAGTCCGGGGGGGTACAATGAGCAGTTCTTC CASTSSPGGYNEQFF
TRBJ1-1 . . TRBV5-1 TGCGCCAGCAGAAAGGGATCCGAATGGACTGAAGCTTTCTTT CASRKGSEWTEAFF
TRBJ1-4 . . TRBV24-1 TGTGCCACCAGTGACGGGGCTATTGAAAAACTGTTTTTT CATSDGAIEKLFF
TRBJ1-5 . . TRBV20-1 TGCAGTGCCACGACAGTTCAAGGCGGGCAGCCCCAGCATTTT CSATTVQGGQPQHF
TRBJ2-1 . . TRBV7-2 TGTGCCAGCAGACAATTCCTAGGGCTTCTAAATGAGCAGTTCTTC CASRQFLGLLNEQFF
TRBJ2-7 . . TRBV10-3 TGTGCCATCAGTGACTGGCAGACCTACGAGCAGTACTTC CAISDWQTYEQYF
TRBJ2-3 few . TRBV9 TGTGCCAGCAGCGTAGGGGGCGCAGTCACAGATACGCAGTATTTT CASSVGGAVTDTQYF
TRBJ2-5 . . TRBV20-1 TGCAGTGTTGACACCCAAGAGACCCAGTACTTC CSVDTQETQYF
TRBJ2-1 few . TRBV7-6 TGTGCCAGCAGCTTAGCAGTATCGGTTTGGTCGGACCGTGGCGATGAGCAGTTCTTC CASSLAVSVWSDRGDEQFF
TRBJ2-1 . TRBD2 TRBV7-2 TGTGCCAGCAGCCTTTTAGAGACTAGCCCCAATCACAATGAGCAGTTCTTC CASSLLETSPNHNEQFF
TRBJ2-3 few . TRBV7-8 TGTGCCAGCAGGAAGGACAGATACCCAGATACGCAGTATTTT CASRKDRYPDTQYF
TRBJ1-5 . . TRBV19 TGTGCCAGTAGTTCAACGCCATGGACCTCGGGCATATATAGCAATCAGCCCCAGCATTTT CASSSTPWTSGIYSNQPQHF
TRBJ1-1 few . TRBV7-2 TGTGCCAGCAGCTGGTCGTCGGGGTTAGGCACTGAAGCTTTCTTT CASSWSSGLGTEAFF
TRBJ2-7 few . TRBV7-2 TGTGCCAGCAGCTCGACCGGGATTAACTACGAGCAGTACTTC CASSSTGINYEQYF
TRBJ1-1 . TRBD1 TRBV28 TGTGCCAGCAGTTTATACAGGGGGCTGGCTGAAGCTTTCTTT CASSLYRGLAEAFF
TRBJ1-2 few . TRBV10-3 TGTGCCATCAGTGAGTCCCAGGGGACACAGAACTATGGCTACACCTTC CAISESQGTQNYGYTF
TRBJ1-1 . TRBD1 TRBV27 TGTGCCAGCAGTTACAGGGGGAGGAACACTGAAGCTTTCTTT CASSYRGRNTEAFF
TRBJ1-4 few . TRBV7-6 TGTGCCAGCAGCTTAAAGCCAGGGTACCCAGAAAATGAAAAACTGTTTTTT CASSLKPGYPENEKLFF
TRBJ2-3 few . TRBV7-8 TGTGCCAGCAGCCCAGGGACGGCAGGGGGCACAGATACGCAGTATTTT CASSPGTAGGTDTQYF
TRBJ1-2 . TRBD1 TRBV2 TGTGCCAGCAGTACGACAGGGTCCTATGGCTACACCTTC CASSTTGSYGYTF
TRBJ1-1 many . TRBV7-2 TGTGCCAGCAGCTCTGGGCGGACGAACACTGAAGCTTTCTTT CASSSGRTNTEAFF
TRBJ2-7 . TRBD2 TRBV20-1 TGCAGCGTCTCGAGCGGGAGTCCCTCTTACGAGCAGTACTTC CSVSSGSPSYEQYF
TRBJ2-3 . TRBD1 TRBV2 TGTGCCAGCAGTGAAGTCCGGACAGGGAGATCGCAGTATTTT CASSEVRTGRSQYF
TRBJ2-3 . . TRBV7-9 TGTGCCAGCAGCGCGTCCGGGGGAGATACGCAGTATTTT CASSASGGDTQYF
TRBJ1-1 few . TRBV10-3 TGTGCCATCAGATTGAAAGACGGAAGAGACACTGAAGCTTTCTTT CAIRLKDGRDTEAFF
TRBJ1-1 . TRBD1 TRBV5-4 TGTGCCAGCAGCCCTGGAGCAGGGGGCTACCCCTTATCTGAAGCTTTCTTT CASSPGAGGYPLSEAFF
TRBJ1-5 few . TRBV19 TGTGCCAGTAGTCTCTACGGGGGAGAGAATCAGCCCCAGCATTTT CASSLYGGENQPQHF
TRBJ1-2 . TRBD1 TRBV15 TGTGCCACCAGCAGAGGGGACAGGGTCTCAGGCTACACCTTC CATSRGDRVSGYTF
TRBJ2-5 once . TRBV4-3 TGCGCCAGCAGCCCGGGACTTGATCAAGAGACCCAGTACTTC CASSPGLDQETQYF
TRBJ2-5 few . TRBV7-6 TGTGCCAGCAGCTTAAGCCGTTCGTGGGAGACCCAGTACTTC CASSLSRSWETQYF
TRBJ2-2 few . TRBV7-9 TGTGCCAGCAGCTTAGGCGGAGGAGACTCGGGGGAGCTGTTTTTT CASSLGGGDSGELFF
TRBJ2-7 . . TRBV20-1 TGCAGTGCTAGGGACCGACTAGTTAGTTTGAACGAGCAGTACTTC CSARDRLVSLNEQYF
TRBJ1-3 . . TRBV2 TGTGCCAGCAGTGAAACTAGGGGCAACACCATATATTTT CASSETRGNTIYF
TRBJ2-2 . TRBD1 TRBV7-8 TGTGCCAGCAGCTTAGCCCTATCGTACAGGGGGGTAGACACCGGGGAGCTGTTTTTT CASSLALSYRGVDTGELFF